What follows are 9 T cell receptor beta chains derived from one specimen sequenced in a study of T-cell reconstitution after alpha-beta-depleted transplantation in children. Molecular barcoding with unique molecular identifiers was used for the TCRbeta library. MiXCR, applied by TCRdb to the PCR reads, yields one record per CDR3 protein. The table lists 550,000 to 800,000 distinct CDR3 sequences, roughly 14% of them singletons. Sequenced material: PBMCs, taken before TCRalphabeta/CD19-depleted stem cell transplant. These receptors all come from a girl aged 2-15 years with congenital amegakaryocytic thrombocytopenia, due to receive a stem cell transplant.

This clonotype has only a few counts. The gene calls are TRBV20-1 and TRBJ2-2; D possibly matches TRBD1 or TRBD2 (5 bases each). Trimming cost V 6 bases and J 1 base, with 15 bases left between them. Germline V gene lookup returns CDR1 DFQATT and CDR2 SNEGSKA (reference sequence). The CDR3 length is 15 residues. The CDR3 loop is CSARRGEMNTGELFF. CDR3 DNA: TGCAGTGCCCGTCGGGGCGAGATGAACACCGGGGAGCTGTTTTTT.

This clonotype was counted a few times. V gene TRBV6-1 combines with J gene TRBJ1-1, with D hard to call. Between the trimmed V and J ends, which lost 8 bases and 1 base, there was a span of 11 bases. This CDR3 is 13 amino acids long. CDR1 and CDR2 (germline): MNHNS, SASEGT. The DNA for the CDR3 is TGTGCCAGCCACCGTCCGGCGAACACTGAAGCTTTCTTT. Translation gives CASHRPANTEAFF.

This clonotype has a handful of counts. J is TRBJ1-2 and V is TRBV30, with D possibly TRBD1 on 5 matching bases. The ends were cut back, 0 bases at V and 4 bases at J, with 12 bases in the middle. CDR3 length: 14 amino acids. The germline V gene encodes CDR1 GTSNPN and CDR2 SVGIG (reference sequence). The DNA for the CDR3 is TGTGCCTGGAGTGTACGACGGGGACTCTATGGCTACACCTTC. Its protein is CAWSVRRGLYGYTF. The whole variable domain, filled in from reference TRBV30 and TRBJ1-2, reads SQTIHQWPATLVQPVGSPLSLECTVEGTSNPNLYWYRQAAGRGLQLLFYSVGIGQISSEVPQNLSASRPQDRQFILSSKKLLLSDSGFYLCAWSVRRGLYGYTFGSGTRLTVV.

This clonotype has at least ten counts. This chain connects TRBV24-1 to TRBJ2-6; TRBD1 matches 10 bases. J lost 10 bases, V lost 4 bases, and 9 bases had no gene match. The CDR3 contains 16 residues. Germline values: CDR1 KGHDR, CDR2 SFDVKD. The CDR3 spells CATSDIRDRGPNVLTF. CDR3 DNA sequence: TGTGCCACCAGTGACATCCGGGACAGGGGACCGAACGTCCTGACTTTC.

This chain connects TRBV27 to TRBJ1-2; D may be TRBD1 (5 bases). The CDR3 is 13 amino acids. Germline CDR1 is MNHEY and CDR2 is SMNVEV (reference sequence). Trimming removed 6 bases at V and 4 bases at J, with 12 bases between. CDR3 coding DNA: TGTGCCAGCAGGGGGGGAGCTCGCTATGGCTACACCTTC. Protein: CASRGGARYGYTF.

The chain uses TRBV7-2 and TRBJ2-7, with 9 bases matching TRBD2. Germline V gives CDR1 SGHTA, CDR2 FQGNSA. V shed 5 bases, J shed 4 bases, and the junction held 6 bases outside the gene matches. This CDR3 comprises 14 residues. CDR3 nucleotides: TGTGCCAGCAGCACCGGACTAGCGACTTACGAGCAGTACTTC. Its translation is CASSTGLATYEQYF.

This clonotype has a handful of counts. This chain joins TRBV2 and TRBJ2-2; TRBD2 matches 12 bases. J was trimmed by 5 bases and V by 3 bases; bases with no gene match: 1. From germline, CDR1 is SNHLY and CDR2 FYNNEI. This CDR3 has 15 amino acids. CDR3 residues: CASSETSGSTGELFF. Here the CDR3 DNA reads TGTGCCAGCAGTGAGACTAGCGGGAGTACCGGGGAGCTGTTTTTT.

In this sample, this clonotype turned up many times. V is TRBV7-9 and J is TRBJ1-5; the match to TRBD1 covers 10 bases. V was clipped by 4 bases and J by 1 base; unmatched bases: 1. Germline values: CDR1 SEHNR, CDR2 FQNEAQ (reference sequence). This CDR3 spans 15 amino acids. The CDR3 protein is CASSSGQGSNQPQHF. Here the CDR3 DNA reads TGTGCCAGCAGCTCGGGACAGGGGAGCAATCAGCCCCAGCATTTT.

This clonotype appeared many times. The chain uses TRBV5-1 and TRBJ2-1; D is possibly TRBD2 (6 bases). The germline V and J ends were trimmed by 0 bases and 1 base, with 11 bases remaining between them. The CDR3 consists of 16 residues. CDR1 and CDR2 from the germline V gene are SGHRS and YFSETQ. The CDR3 nucleotides read TGCGCCAGCAGCTTGGAAGCCGGGAGTTCCTACAATGAGCAGTTCTTC. Translated: CASSLEAGSSYNEQFF. Full variable domain (missing parts from reference TRBV5-1 and TRBJ2-1): KAGVTQTPRYLIKTRGQQVTLSCSPISGHRSVSWYQQTPGQGLQFLFEYFSETQRNKGNFPGRFSGRQFSNSRSEMNVSTLELGDSALYLCASSLEAGSSYNEQFFGPGTRLTVL.